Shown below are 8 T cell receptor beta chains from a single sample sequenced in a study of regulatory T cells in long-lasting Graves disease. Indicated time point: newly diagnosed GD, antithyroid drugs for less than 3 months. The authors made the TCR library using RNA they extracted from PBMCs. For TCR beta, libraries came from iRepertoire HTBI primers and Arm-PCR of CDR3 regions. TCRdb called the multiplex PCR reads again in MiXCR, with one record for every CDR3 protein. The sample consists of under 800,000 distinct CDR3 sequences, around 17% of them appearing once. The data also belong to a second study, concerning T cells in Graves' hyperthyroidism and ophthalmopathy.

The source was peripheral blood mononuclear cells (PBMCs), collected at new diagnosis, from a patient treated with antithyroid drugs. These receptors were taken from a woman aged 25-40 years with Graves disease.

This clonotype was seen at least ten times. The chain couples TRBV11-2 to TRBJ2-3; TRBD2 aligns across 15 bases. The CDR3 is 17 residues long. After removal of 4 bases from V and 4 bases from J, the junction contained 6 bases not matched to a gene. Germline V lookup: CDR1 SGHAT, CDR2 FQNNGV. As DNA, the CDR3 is TGTGCCAGCAGCTCACCAGGACTAGCGGGGGGGGCAGATACGCAGTATTTT. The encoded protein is CASSSPGLAGGADTQYF.

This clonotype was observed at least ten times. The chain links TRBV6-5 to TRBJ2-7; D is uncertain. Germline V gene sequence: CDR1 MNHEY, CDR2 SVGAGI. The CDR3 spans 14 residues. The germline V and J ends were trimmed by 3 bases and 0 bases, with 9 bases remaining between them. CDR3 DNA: TGTGCCAGCAGTTATGTGGGTCACTCCTACGAGCAGTACTTC. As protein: CASSYVGHSYEQYF.

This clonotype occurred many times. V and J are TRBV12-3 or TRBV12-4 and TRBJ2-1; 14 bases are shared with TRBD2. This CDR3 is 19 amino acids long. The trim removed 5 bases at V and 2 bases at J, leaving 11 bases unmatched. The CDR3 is CASSPPGGLAGVTYNEQFF. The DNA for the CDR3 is TGTGCCAGCAGTCCACCAGGGGGACTAGCGGGAGTAACCTACAATGAGCAGTTCTTC.

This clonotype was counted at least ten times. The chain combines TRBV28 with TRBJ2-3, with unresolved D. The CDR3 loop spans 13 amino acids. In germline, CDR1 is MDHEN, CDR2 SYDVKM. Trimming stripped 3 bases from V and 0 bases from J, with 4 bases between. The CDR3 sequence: CASSLHSTDTQYF. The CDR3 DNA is TGTGCCAGCAGTTTGCACAGCACAGATACGCAGTATTTT.

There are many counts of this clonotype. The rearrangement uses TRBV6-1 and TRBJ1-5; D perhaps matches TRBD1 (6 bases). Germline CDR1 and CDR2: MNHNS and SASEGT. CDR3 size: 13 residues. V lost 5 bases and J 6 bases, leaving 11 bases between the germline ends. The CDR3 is CASSRQGFQPQHF. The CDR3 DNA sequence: TGTGCCAGCAGTCGCCAGGGGTTTCAGCCCCAGCATTTT.

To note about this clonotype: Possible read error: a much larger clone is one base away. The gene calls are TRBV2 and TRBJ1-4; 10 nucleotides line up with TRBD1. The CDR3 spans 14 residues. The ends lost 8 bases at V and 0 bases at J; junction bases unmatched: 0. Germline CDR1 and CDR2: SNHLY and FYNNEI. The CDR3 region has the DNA TGTGCCAGCGGGACAGGGGCAACTAATGAAAAACTGTTTTTT. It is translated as CASGTGATNEKLFF.

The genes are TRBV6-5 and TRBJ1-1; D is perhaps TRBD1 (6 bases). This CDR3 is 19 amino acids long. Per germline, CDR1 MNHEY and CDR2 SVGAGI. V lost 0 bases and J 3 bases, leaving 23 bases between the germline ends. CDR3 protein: CASSYSRRGGQGRHTEAFF. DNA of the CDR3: TGTGCCAGCAGTTACTCTAGGCGTGGGGGGCAGGGTCGGCACACTGAAGCTTTCTTT.

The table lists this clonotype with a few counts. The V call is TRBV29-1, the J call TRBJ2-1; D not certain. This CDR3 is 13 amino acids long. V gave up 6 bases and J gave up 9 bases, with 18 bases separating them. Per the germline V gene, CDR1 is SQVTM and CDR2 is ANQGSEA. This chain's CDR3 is CSVVVAGPGEQFF. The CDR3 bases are TGCAGCGTAGTTGTGGCAGGCCCGGGTGAGCAGTTCTTC.